These T cell receptor beta chains were read from a single sample in a study of T cells in Graves' hyperthyroidism and ophthalmopathy. One entry per CDR3 protein, called by TCRdb with MiXCR from the multiplex PCR reads. The table lists 250,000 to 300,000 distinct CDR3 sequences, over 15% of them singletons, with approximately 57% in the top ten. Sequencing input: blood. Every receptor here comes from a woman aged 55-69 years with Graves' ophthalmopathy. Each CDR3 is given with its conserved first and last residue. The D gene is left open where the match is weak. Where a row states a size, it is once, few, many or the class of an expanded clone; other rows omit it.

J gene | clone size | D gene | V gene | CDR3 protein | CDR3 DNA
TRBJ2-2 | few | - | TRBV6-1 | CASKSAKGSTGELFF | TGTGCCAGCAAATCGGCCAAGGGCTCCACCGGGGAGCTGTTTTTT
TRBJ2-1 | - | TRBD2 | TRBV2 | CASSPRLAGSYNEQFF | TGTGCCAGCAGCCCAAGACTAGCGGGGTCCTACAATGAGCAGTTCTTC
TRBJ1-3 | many | - | TRBV2 | CASSPLAELKSSGNTIYF | TGTGCCAGCAGCCCCCTGGCAGAGCTCAAGAGCTCTGGAAACACCATATATTTT
TRBJ2-7 | - | TRBD2 | TRBV20-1 | CSASSWGLADSYEQYF | TGCAGTGCAAGCTCTTGGGGACTAGCGGACTCCTACGAGCAGTACTTC
TRBJ2-1 | - | TRBD2 | TRBV4-1 | CASSHPLAGGENNNEQFF | TGCGCCAGCAGCCACCCCTTGGCGGGAGGAGAAAACAACAATGAGCAGTTCTTC
TRBJ2-7 | once | TRBD1 | TRBV25-1 | CASNEQGTSYEQYF | TGTGCCAGCAATGAACAGGGGACCTCCTACGAGCAGTACTTC
TRBJ2-1 | few | - | TRBV6-2/TRBV6-3 | CASLKNSDYNEQFF | TGTGCCAGCCTTAAAAACAGTGACTACAATGAGCAGTTCTTC
TRBJ2-1 | many | - | TRBV20-1 | CSARKRADLYNEQFF | TGCAGTGCTAGGAAGCGAGCGGATCTCTACAATGAGCAGTTCTTC
TRBJ2-7 | many | TRBD1 | TRBV27 | CASSPAGGQGWWEQYF | TGTGCCAGCAGTCCCGCTGGGGGACAGGGGTGGTGGGAGCAGTACTTC
TRBJ2-3 | many | TRBD1 | TRBV20-1 | CSARRQGWGTDTQYF | TGCAGTGCTCGGCGACAGGGTTGGGGCACAGATACGCAGTATTTT
TRBJ2-5 | many | - | TRBV5-5 | CASSKLGNPVGSRETQYF | TGTGCCAGCAGCAAGCTAGGTAACCCAGTGGGATCGCGAGAGACCCAGTACTTC
TRBJ1-4 | many | - | TRBV28 | CASSFAGGEKLFF | TGTGCCAGCAGTTTTGCCGGGGGGGAAAAACTGTTTTTT
TRBJ2-7 | many | - | TRBV5-1 | CASSLGTVRTEQYF | TGCGCCAGCAGCCTAGGGACCGTCCGGACCGAGCAGTACTTC
TRBJ1-4 | many | TRBD1 | TRBV5-1 | CASSLWGPGQGHEKLFF | TGCGCCAGCAGCTTGTGGGGACCGGGACAGGGGCATGAAAAACTGTTTTTT
TRBJ2-7 | many | - | TRBV12-3/TRBV12-4 | CASSPSTGEGEQYF | TGTGCCAGCAGTCCATCGACAGGGGAGGGCGAGCAGTACTTC
TRBJ2-1 | - | - | TRBV7-2 | CASSAGMANEQFF | TGTGCCAGCAGCGCCGGGATGGCGAATGAGCAGTTCTTC
TRBJ2-7 | - | - | TRBV9 | CASSVWGWGADEQYF | TGTGCCAGCAGCGTATGGGGCTGGGGGGCGGATGAGCAGTACTTC
TRBJ2-1 | many | - | TRBV4-3 | CASSQEEGGLVQFF | TGCGCCAGCAGCCAAGAGGAGGGCGGGTTGGTGCAGTTCTTC
TRBJ1-4 | few | - | TRBV20-1 | CSAPGGGQVYEKLFF | TGCAGTGCCCCCGGGGGGGGGCAGGTTTATGAAAAACTGTTTTTT
TRBJ1-2 | - | TRBD1 | TRBV20-1 | CSARDRSNYGYTF | TGCAGTGCCCGGGACAGGTCTAACTATGGCTACACCTTC
TRBJ1-5 | many | TRBD1 | TRBV6-2/TRBV6-3 | CASSFVGDRDDQPQHF | TGTGCCAGCAGTTTCGTAGGGGACAGGGATGATCAGCCCCAGCATTTT
TRBJ1-1 | few | TRBD1 | TRBV6-1 | CASSERTGGAEAFF | TGTGCCAGCAGTGAAAGAACAGGGGGGGCTGAAGCTTTCTTT